This TCR beta chain appears in the sequencing data of a study of T cells in Graves' hyperthyroidism and ophthalmopathy (dated by TCRdb to between 2017 and 2020). The study in broad terms: Peripheral blood samples were taken at the time of initial diagnosis, prior to any treatment. A discovery cohort of roughly 100 patients, approximately 45 with Graves' ophthalmopathy and about 60 with stable Graves' hyperthyroidism, was used to find distinguishing TCR V-J signatures. Prospective prediction of ophthalmopathy was tested in an independent validation cohort consisting of under 20 hyperthyroidism patients and more than 15 patients who later progressed to ophthalmopathy. For training and testing, the approximately 92 patients in the discovery cohort were randomly divided in a 7:3 ratio. The study also compared thyroid tissue and blood T-cell repertoires from five or six Graves' hyperthyroidism patients. After blood sampling, hyperthyroidism patients were treated with methimazole at a starting dose of 30 mg daily, and ophthalmopathy patients were treated with high-dose intravenous methylprednisolone. TCR Vbeta CDR3 sequencing of around 130 peripheral blood samples (43 ophthalmopathy, roughly 74 hyperthyroidism and roughly 17 progressor patients) is reported in the paper. The full study reports these points: Ophthalmopathy was separated from stable hyperthyroidism by a 13 V-J signature model, with just over 85% sensitivity and 81% to 82% specificity obtained in cross-validation and 80%/75% obtained in testing. Sample size was not statistically predetermined, and investigators were not blinded to group allocation. Blood samples also contained most of the expanded thyroid clonotypes (frequency above 0.001), which suggests that blood repertoires may reflect thyroid immune responses. In validation, the model predicted progression to ophthalmopathy a median of roughly 6.2 months before onset, with around 70% sensitivity and 72.22% specificity.

This clonotype was detected only a few times. Its antigen has not been determined. Per-nucleotide qualities are absent, and no much larger clonotype sits a single base away. Stable Graves' hyperthyroidism was defined as the absence of progression to ophthalmopathy over 18 months of follow-up. Hyperthyroidism patients were aged 18 to 65 years and newly diagnosed, with disease duration of less than 2 months. The study excluded patients with uncontrolled infections, other autoimmune diseases, pregnancy or lactation. Diagnoses were based on clinical symptoms, serum thyroxine and TRAb, thyroid ultrasound and orbital computed tomography. PBMCs were separated from approximately 9.9 ml of fresh peripheral blood using Ficoll-Paque density gradient centrifugation. Trizol reagent was used to extract total RNA, and RNA quality was then checked on an Agilent 2100 Bioanalyzer. From the cysteine through the phenylalanine, the CDR3 covers 15 amino acids. CDR3 DNA only is kept here, 45 bases in frame from base 1. V lost 2 bases and J lost 1 base; the stretch between them is 11 bases long. The germline V gene supplies CDR1 KGHSH and CDR2 LQKENI.

The TCR beta CDR3 regions were amplified from RNA transcripts. A first-round RT-PCR of the TCR CDR3 used the HTBI primer set with the Qiagen OneStep RT-PCR kit. Libraries were constructed in a second round of multiplex PCR, after which size selection and purification were performed. Paired-end sequencing of the libraries was performed with 100 bp reads on an Illumina HiSeq2000. The original methods were these. Raw data were processed with SOAPnuke, discarding reads with adapters, uncalled bases, mean Phred below 15, or no exact constant-primer or identifier match. High-quality paired reads were merged using COPE v1.2.5, and each unique nucleotide sequence was defined as a clonotype. Clonotypes were aligned to IMGT TRBV, TRBD and TRBJ reference segments using MiTCR v1.1. The analysis included only V-J combinations with a frequency above 0.0001, which together covered around 99% of the repertoires. The TCS score was defined as F50 (clonal expansion) divided by E x V (chaos), with BLOSUM62-based TCRdist calculated between CDR3 peptides within each V-J. Welch's t-statistics and random forest reduced around 550 V-J features to roughly 13, which were used in a naive Bayes classifier (R e1071). TCRdb trimmed public reads at Q25 via fastp, called clones via MiXCR and kept in-frame beta chains. Duplicate CDR3 protein sequences are folded into a single record with the most common DNA and genes. The V and J calls reflect TCRdb's pipeline rather than the authors' work. For this sample there are some 300,000 distinct CDR3 sequences; 12% to 15% appear just once. In total, the top ten clones hold 7.9% of the sample.

The sample taken for sequencing was blood. The rearranged segments are TRBV18 and TRBJ2-5, and the D gene may be TRBD1, 6 bases matching. The receptor was isolated from a woman aged 40 to 49 with Graves' hyperthyroidism. The sequenced DNA is TGTGCCAGCTCACCATTGAGACAGGCCCAAGAGACCCAGTACTTC. Protein translation: CASSPLRQAQETQYF.